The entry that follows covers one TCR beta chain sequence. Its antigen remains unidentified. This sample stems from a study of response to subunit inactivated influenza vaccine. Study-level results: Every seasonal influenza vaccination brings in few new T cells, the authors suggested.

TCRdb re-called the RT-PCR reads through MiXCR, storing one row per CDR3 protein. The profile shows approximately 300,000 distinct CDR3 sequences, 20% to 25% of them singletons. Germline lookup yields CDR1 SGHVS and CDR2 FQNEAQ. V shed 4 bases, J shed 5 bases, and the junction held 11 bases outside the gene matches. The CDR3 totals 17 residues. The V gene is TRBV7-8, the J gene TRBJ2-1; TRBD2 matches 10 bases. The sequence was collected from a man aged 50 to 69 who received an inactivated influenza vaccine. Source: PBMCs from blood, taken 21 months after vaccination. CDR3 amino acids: CASSSAVLAGVDNEQFF. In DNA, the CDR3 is TGTGCCAGCAGCTCCGCCGTCCTAGCGGGAGTGGACAATGAGCAGTTCTTC. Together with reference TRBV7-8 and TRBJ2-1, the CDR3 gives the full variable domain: GAGVSQSPRYKVAKRGQDVALRCDPISGHVSLFWYQQALGQGPEFLTYFQNEAQLDKSGLPSDRFFAERPEGSVSTLKIQRTQQEDSAVYLCASSSAVLAGVDNEQFFGPGTRLTVL.